A selection of T cell receptor beta chains follows, all from one sample in a study of T cell changes during pregnancy in multiple sclerosis. Clones were sequenced by immunoSEQ multiplex PCR, and TCRdb holds only the in-frame ones, with some missing. The sample lists over 55,000 clones, 92% occurring once. The sequencing used CD8+ T cells from peripheral blood mononuclear cells, collected in the third trimester of pregnancy. The source is a female donor in good health, enrolled as a control in a pregnancy study. Each CDR3 is given with its conserved first and last residue. A D gene is named only where the DNA matches it firmly. Rows may omit the clone size; those that give it use once, few, many or a size class.

v_call,clone_size,j_call,d_call,cdr3_length,cdr3_nt,cdr3_aa
TRBV19,NA,TRBJ2-3,TRBD2,15,TGTGCCAGTACCCAAATAGCGGGGCGATCAGATACGCAGTATTTT,CASTQIAGRSDTQYF
TRBV4-3,NA,TRBJ1-1,NA,16,TGCGCCAGCAGCCAAGGGACCGGGACACCGAACACTGAAGCTTTCTTT,CASSQGTGTPNTEAFF
TRBV9,few,TRBJ1-1,NA,14,TGTGCCAGCAGCCCTAGACAGCTGAACACTGAAGCTTTCTTT,CASSPRQLNTEAFF
TRBV25-1,NA,TRBJ1-2,NA,14,TGTGCCAGCAGTGATCCCGGAGGCAGCTATGGCTACACCTTC,CASSDPGGSYGYTF
TRBV18,NA,TRBJ1-5,NA,16,TGTGCCAGCTCACGGTTGTTACAGGATGGGAATCAGCCCCAGCATTTT,CASSRLLQDGNQPQHF
TRBV2,once,TRBJ2-7,TRBD1,14,TGTGCCAGCAGGGACAGGGTGATCACCTACGAGCAGTACTTC,CASRDRVITYEQYF
TRBV4-2,once,TRBJ1-4,TRBD1,20,TGTGCCAGCAGCCAAGGACTGGACAGGGTACAACCTGCAACTAATGAAAAACTGTTTTTT,CASSQGLDRVQPATNEKLFF
TRBV11-3,NA,TRBJ2-3,TRBD2,15,TGTGCCAGCAGCTTAGTACGGGGGGGCACAGATACGCAGTATTTT,CASSLVRGGTDTQYF
TRBV15,NA,TRBJ2-1,TRBD1,14,TGTGCCACCAGCAACTACAGGGGGAGCAATGAGCAGTTCTTC,CATSNYRGSNEQFF
TRBV7-2,NA,TRBJ1-1,NA,14,TGTGCCAGCAGCTTCGGACTGCAGAACACTGAAGCTTTCTTT,CASSFGLQNTEAFF
TRBV27,NA,TRBJ2-5,NA,15,TGTGCCAGCAGTTTATTTACAGACACCCAAGAGACCCAGTACTTC,CASSLFTDTQETQYF
TRBV30,NA,TRBJ2-2,NA,10,TGTGCCTGGCAGACCGGGGAGCTGTTTTTT,CAWQTGELFF
TRBV4-1,once,TRBJ2-1,TRBD2,20,TGCGCCAGCAGCCAAGGGCCACTAGCGGGGGGCCAAAGCTCCTACAATGAGCAGTTCTTC,CASSQGPLAGGQSSYNEQFF
TRBV7-2,NA,TRBJ1-1,NA,15,TGTGCCAGCAGCTTCGGAGCCCTAATGGGCACTGAAGCTTTCTTT,CASSFGALMGTEAFF
TRBV4-3,NA,TRBJ2-2,TRBD1,15,TGCGCCAGCACCCCCGGGACAGGGGTTTTCGGGGAGCTGTTTTTT,CASTPGTGVFGELFF
TRBV5-5,NA,TRBJ1-2,TRBD1,15,TGTGCCAGCAGCTTGGATTATCTAGGGGGCAGTGGCTACACCTTC,CASSLDYLGGSGYTF
TRBV9,NA,TRBJ2-2,TRBD1,17,TGTGCCAGCAGCGTCCTCCAGGGGGCGGCGGGCACCGGGGAGCTGTTTTTT,CASSVLQGAAGTGELFF
TRBV27,once,TRBJ2-3,NA,12,TGTGCCAGCAGTACGCTACCAGATACGCAGTATTTT,CASSTLPDTQYF
TRBV29-1,once,TRBJ1-3,NA,13,TGCAGCGTCGTTACAGTCTCTGGAAACACCATATATTTT,CSVVTVSGNTIYF
TRBV18,NA,TRBJ1-4,NA,15,TGTGCCAGCTCACCGAGGGACTCAACTAATGAAAAACTGTTTTTT,CASSPRDSTNEKLFF
TRBV2,NA,TRBJ2-7,NA,14,TGTGCCAGCAGCGGACGGGAGTTATCCTACGAGCAGTACTTC,CASSGRELSYEQYF
TRBV5-5,NA,TRBJ1-1,NA,14,TGTGCCAGCAGCGGAGCGGGGCAGAACACTGAAGCTTTCTTT,CASSGAGQNTEAFF
TRBV30,NA,TRBJ2-7,NA,12,TGTGCCTGGAGTGTACTAGCCTACGAGCAGTACTTC,CAWSVLAYEQYF
TRBV27,NA,TRBJ1-1,NA,14,TGTGCCAGCAGTGCCGGGACAAAGAACACTGAAGCTTTCTTT,CASSAGTKNTEAFF
TRBV7-9,few,TRBJ1-5,TRBD1,15,TGTGCCAGCAGTCGGACAGGGATTAGCAATCAGCCCCAGCATTTT,CASSRTGISNQPQHF
TRBV6-5,NA,TRBJ2-5,NA,14,TGTGCCAGCAGAGCCCACGGTAGCCAAGAGACCCAGTACTTC,CASRAHGSQETQYF
TRBV5-4,NA,TRBJ1-2,NA,13,TGTGCCAGCAGCTCCGGGGGGGACTATGGCTACACCTTC,CASSSGGDYGYTF
TRBV28,once,TRBJ1-4,NA,17,TGTGCCAGCACGGGTGAGGAGGCAGAAGCAACTAATGAAAAACTGTTTTTT,CASTGEEAEATNEKLFF
TRBV6-1,NA,TRBJ2-7,TRBD1,15,TGTGCCAGCAGAGGTTCGGACAGGAGCTCCTACGAGCAGTACTTC,CASRGSDRSSYEQYF
TRBV7-9,NA,TRBJ2-1,TRBD2,17,TGTGCCAGCAGCGGGACTAGCGGGGGGATTTCCTACAATGAGCAGTTCTTC,CASSGTSGGISYNEQFF
TRBV27,NA,TRBJ2-5,NA,14,TGTGCCAGCACCTCCCCAGGCAGCCAAGAGACCCAGTACTTC,CASTSPGSQETQYF
TRBV7-9,NA,TRBJ1-5,NA,14,TGTGCCAGCAGCTCAACCCAGGGTTCACAGCCCCAGCATTTT,CASSSTQGSQPQHF
TRBV5-1,NA,TRBJ1-4,TRBD1,17,TGCGCCAGCAGCTCACAAGCGTTAACAGGGGGAGTGGGAAAACTGTTTTTT,CASSSQALTGGVGKLFF
TRBV6-5,NA,TRBJ1-1,NA,16,TGTGCCAGCAGTTACTCGAATACGGACATGAACACTGAAGCTTTCTTT,CASSYSNTDMNTEAFF
TRBV2,NA,TRBJ1-5,NA,16,TGTGCCAGCAGGGAGGACGGGCCCAACGGGAATCAGCCCCAGCATTTT,CASREDGPNGNQPQHF
TRBV5-1,NA,TRBJ2-2,NA,17,TGCGCCAGCAGCCCGAACCAGACAGGTTTTATCACCGGGGAGCTGTTTTTT,CASSPNQTGFITGELFF
TRBV14,NA,TRBJ2-7,NA,15,TGTGCCAGCAGCCTACACCTAGGCCTTTTTGGGGAGCAGTACTTC,CASSLHLGLFGEQYF
TRBV7-6,NA,TRBJ1-4,NA,16,TGTGCCAGCAGCGTAGAGGGGGGGGCTTCTAATGAAAAACTGTTTTTT,CASSVEGGASNEKLFF
TRBV5-5,NA,TRBJ1-4,TRBD1,15,TGTGCCAGCAGCTTCTATGACAGGGCAATTGAAAAACTGTTTTTT,CASSFYDRAIEKLFF
TRBV4-3,NA,TRBJ2-2,NA,17,TGCGCCAGCAGCCAAGATCGAGTCCCGGTAGCCGCCGGGGAGCTGTTTTTT,CASSQDRVPVAAGELFF